A single sample gave rise to the 21 T cell receptor beta chains below, sequenced in a study of T cells in Graves' hyperthyroidism and ophthalmopathy. What was amplified from RNA transcripts were TCR beta CDR3 regions. Using the HTBI primer set, a first-round RT-PCR was run on the TCR CDR3. TCRdb reprocessed the multiplex PCR reads with MiXCR, giving one entry per CDR3 protein. The sample has approximately 740,000 distinct CDR3 sequences, around 15% seen once. What was sequenced was blood. These receptors were obtained from a young woman with Graves' hyperthyroidism.

The DNA of the CDR3 is TGTGCCACCAGACTAGCGGGAGGCAATGAGCAGTTCTTC. Translating gives CATRLAGGNEQFF. The chain couples TRBV19 to TRBJ2-1, with 13 positions matching TRBD2. The CDR3 has 13 amino acids. The germline V gene has CDR1 LNHDA and CDR2 SQIVND (reference sequence). V was pared by 10 bases and J by 6 bases, with 3 bases of the junction left unmatched. Complete variable domain (other parts from reference TRBV19 and TRBJ2-1): DGGITQSPKYLFRKEGQNVTLSCEQNLNHDAMYWYRQDPGQGLRLIYYSQIVNDFQKGDIAEGYSVSREKKESFPLTVTSAQKNPTAFYLCATRLAGGNEQFFGPGTRLTVL.

This clonotype was seen repeatedly, ten times or more. The J gene is TRBJ2-7, the V gene TRBV3-1; D is ambiguous. The CDR3 runs to 14 residues. V dropped 1 base and J dropped 1 base, with 8 bases sitting between them. Germline CDR1 LGHDT, CDR2 YNNKEL (reference sequence). The CDR3 loop is CASSQGGVSYEQYF. CDR3 bases: TGTGCCAGCAGCCAAGGGGGTGTATCCTACGAGCAGTACTTC.

J is TRBJ1-5 and V is TRBV12-3 or TRBV12-4; D is unresolved. Trimming removed 6 bases at V and 7 bases at J, with 16 bases between. CDR3 length: 14 residues. DNA for the CDR3: TGTGCCAGCAGATCCCGTGAGTTTTGGCAGCCCCAGCATTTT. Its protein product is CASRSREFWQPQHF.

This clonotype was counted ten times or more. The chain carries TRBV7-8 and TRBJ2-7, with TRBD1 matching 8 bases. Germline CDR1 reads SGHVS; CDR2 reads FQNEAQ. This CDR3 is built from 16 residues. The junction had 11 bases not matched to a gene; V was cut back by 4 bases and J by 3 bases. The CDR3 sequence is CASSSKSRDRHYEQYF. The CDR3 DNA reads TGTGCCAGCAGCTCCAAAAGCCGGGACAGGCACTACGAGCAGTACTTC. Looking up the rest from reference TRBV7-8 and TRBJ2-7 gives the full variable domain: GAGVSQSPRYKVAKRGQDVALRCDPISGHVSLFWYQQALGQGPEFLTYFQNEAQLDKSGLPSDRFFAERPEGSVSTLKIQRTQQEDSAVYLCASSSKSRDRHYEQYFGPGTRLTVT.

This clonotype was recorded at least ten times. V usage is TRBV5-1 and J usage is TRBJ2-3, with no clear D. CDR3 length: 17 residues. The V end was cut by 1 base, the J end by 0 bases, with 15 bases between. CDR1 is SGHRS, CDR2 YFSETQ, per germline. CDR3 DNA sequence: TGCGCCAGCAGCTTGTTTGTACGGCCTATGAGCACAGATACGCAGTATTTT. This codes for CASSLFVRPMSTDTQYF.

This clonotype has a count of ten or more. The gene calls are TRBV4-1 and TRBJ2-2; D is ambiguous. The CDR3 has 15 amino acids. Trimming removed 0 bases from V and 7 bases from J, with 12 bases in between. Germline values: CDR1 MGHRA, CDR2 YSYEKL. CDR3 region: CASSQDRRVFGELFF. The CDR3 DNA reads TGCGCCAGCAGCCAAGATAGACGGGTTTTCGGGGAGCTGTTTTTT.

This clonotype occurred a few times. V gene TRBV2 combines with J gene TRBJ1-5; 8 bases fit TRBD1. V lost 6 bases and J lost 8; bases outside the gene matches: 3. The CDR3 contains 12 residues. Germline values: CDR1 SNHLY, CDR2 FYNNEI. This CDR3 is CASSDRGEPQHF. DNA of the CDR3: TGTGCCAGCAGCGACAGGGGTGAGCCCCAGCATTTT.

The sample holds many counts of this clonotype. The chain links TRBV2 to TRBJ2-7; no clear D. This CDR3 has 12 amino acids. Germline values: CDR1 SNHLY, CDR2 FYNNEI. With 4 bases removed from V and 4 bases from J, the gap between germline ends came to 8 bases. CDR3 DNA sequence: TGTGCCAGCAGTGTAACGACTTACGAGCAGTACTTC. This sequence encodes CASSVTTYEQYF.

The chain recombines TRBV15 with TRBJ2-7; TRBD1 is a possible D gene (5 bases). V shed 5 bases and J shed 5 bases, with 13 bases lying between them. CDR1 LNHNV and CDR2 YYDKDF come from the germline V gene (reference sequence). CDR3 size: 13 residues. CDR3 sequence reads: CATSFDSRHEQYF. Here the CDR3 DNA reads TGTGCCACCAGCTTCGACAGTCGCCACGAGCAGTACTTC.

This clonotype was counted many times. V usage is TRBV29-1 and J usage is TRBJ2-3, with 12 bases identical to TRBD2. CDR1 is SQVTM and CDR2 is ANQGSEA in the germline V gene. The V and J ends lost 6 bases and 4 bases, in that order; junction bases with no gene match: 11. The CDR3 is 16 amino acids. This chain's CDR3 is CSVLAGGPIEADTQYF. CDR3 sequence (DNA): TGCAGCGTCCTAGCGGGAGGGCCAATAGAGGCAGATACGCAGTATTTT.

This clonotype was found many times. The chain couples TRBV20-1 to TRBJ1-2; 7 nucleotides match TRBD1. V trimming: 3 bases; J trimming: 6 bases; junction bases outside the gene matches: 13. Germline V lookup: CDR1 DFQATT, CDR2 SNEGSKA (reference sequence). The CDR3 is 15 amino acids. CDR3 protein: CSASVREGARDGYTF. Here the CDR3 DNA reads TGCAGTGCTAGTGTACGCGAGGGGGCGAGGGATGGCTACACCTTC.

Turning to this clonotype: Relative to the germline gene, one junction end is altered; a read error may explain this. The chain employs TRBV12-3 or TRBV12-4 and TRBJ2-2; TRBD2 aligns across 9 bases. The length of the CDR3 is 15 residues. The CDR3 loop is CVSSFGLAGTGELFF. The CDR3, as DNA: TGTGTCAGCAGTTTTGGGCTAGCGGGGACCGGGGAGCTGTTTTTT.

The rearrangement uses TRBV5-4 and TRBJ1-2, with TRBD1 identical over 12 bases. There are 15 residues in the CDR3. V lost 1 base, J lost 7 bases, and 5 bases stayed unmatched. CDR1 and CDR2 from the germline V gene are SGHNT and YYREEE (reference sequence). CDR3 region: CASSLSGTGGTGYTF. DNA for the CDR3: TGTGCCAGCAGCTTGTCCGGGACAGGGGGCACTGGCTACACCTTC.

This clonotype was seen just once. The chain combines TRBV20-1 with TRBJ1-5; D is possibly TRBD1 (6 bases). V was pared by 1 base and J by 5 bases, with 12 bases between. The CDR3 consists of 14 residues. Germline loops: CDR1 DFQATT, CDR2 SNEGSKA (reference sequence). The chain's CDR3 is CSARGTPGDQPQHF. DNA of the CDR3: TGCAGTGCTAGAGGTACCCCAGGGGATCAGCCCCAGCATTTT.

Many counts were recorded for this clonotype. The rearrangement links TRBV20-1 to TRBJ2-1; D is possibly TRBD1 or TRBD2 (5 bases each). The CDR3 is 17 residues long. The germline V gene encodes CDR1 DFQATT and CDR2 SNEGSKA (reference sequence). V was pared by 0 bases and J by 10 bases, with 25 bases between. The CDR3 protein is CSARDWGSSGRLGEQFF. CDR3 nucleotide sequence: TGCAGTGCTAGAGATTGGGGGTCTTCTGGACGTCTAGGAGAGCAGTTCTTC.

This clonotype appeared many times. This rearrangement joins TRBV7-2 to TRBJ2-1; 10 bases are shared with TRBD2. The germline gives CDR1 SGHTA, CDR2 FQGNSA. The J segment lost 2 bases and the V segment lost 1 base, leaving 11 bases of the junction unmatched. The CDR3 totals 19 residues. Here the CDR3 reads CASSLVRLAGVFPYNEQFF. The CDR3 nucleotides are TGTGCCAGCAGCTTAGTCCGCCTAGCGGGAGTATTTCCCTACAATGAGCAGTTCTTC.

There are a few counts of this clonotype. This chain joins TRBV27 and TRBJ2-2, with TRBD1 matching over 7 bases. CDR3 length: 15 residues. V lost 5 bases to trimming and J lost 2 bases; unmatched junction nucleotides: 5. The germline V gene has CDR1 MNHEY and CDR2 SMNVEV (reference sequence). The DNA of the CDR3 is TGTGCCAGCAGTCAAACAGGGGACAACACCGGGGAGCTGTTTTTT. Its protein product is CASSQTGDNTGELFF.

The chain combines TRBV20-1 with TRBJ2-1, with TRBD2 matching 13 bases. The CDR3 sequence is 15 residues long. CDR1 and CDR2 (germline): DFQATT, SNEGSKA (reference sequence). V trimming: 5 bases; J trimming: 8 bases; junction bases outside the gene matches: 9. The CDR3 protein is CSARRTSGSMDEQFF. The DNA for the CDR3 is TGCAGTGCTCGAAGGACTAGCGGGAGTATGGATGAGCAGTTCTTC.

On this clonotype: No conserved phenylalanine or tryptophan is present at the end of the CDR3, so a read error is the likely explanation. Here the CDR3 reads CASSLMGLAGDEQYL. In DNA form, the CDR3 reads TGTGCCAGCAGCTTAATGGGACTAGCGGGAGACGAGCAGTACCTC. The V gene is TRBV7-9, the J gene TRBJ2-7; 14 nucleotides align to TRBD2. Unmatched junction bases numbered 2, after V lost 2 bases and J lost 5 bases. The CDR3 has 15 amino acids. CDR1 and CDR2 from the germline V gene are SEHNR and FQNEAQ (reference sequence).

The genes are TRBV7-9 and TRBJ2-7, with 7 nucleotides matching TRBD1. The CDR3 totals 13 residues. V was pared by 5 bases and J by 6 bases, with 7 bases of the junction left unmatched. CDR1 is SEHNR, CDR2 FQNEAQ, per germline (reference sequence). As DNA, the CDR3 is TGTGCCAGCAGCCCCGAGGGGGCAGCCGAGCAGTACTTC. Translation: CASSPEGAAEQYF.

On this clonotype itself: The CDR3 does not end in the conserved phenylalanine or tryptophan, so this is likely a read error. The rearrangement joins TRBV20-1 to TRBJ1-2, with TRBD1 matching 7 bases. The J segment lost 0 bases and the V segment lost 6 bases, leaving 13 bases of the junction unmatched. This CDR3 is built from 16 residues. The V gene's germline CDR1 is DFQATT and CDR2 SNEGSKA (reference sequence). The CDR3 nucleotides read TGCAGTGCCTTACGCGGACAGGACCTAACTAACTATGGCTACACCCTC. Translated, it gives CSALRGQDLTNYGYTL.